This entry features one TCR beta chain sequence. This entry comes from a study of identical twins. TCRdb re-derived calls from the 5' RACE reads in MiXCR, one entry per CDR3 protein. This sample has 410,000 or so distinct CDR3 sequences, with around 20% found just once. Per germline, CDR1 SGHTA and CDR2 FQGNSA. The V gene lost 2 bases and the J gene lost 7 bases, with 14 bases spanning the gap. The CDR3 has 14 amino acids. The receptor was isolated from a man aged 50-59 years in good health. This rearrangement joins TRBV7-2 to TRBJ1-2; a possible D gene is TRBD1 (5 bases). Specimen: naive T cells sorted from blood. The CDR3 here is CASSLLTGSGGYTF. For the CDR3, the DNA is TGTGCCAGCAGCTTATTAACAGGCAGTGGTGGCTACACCTTC.